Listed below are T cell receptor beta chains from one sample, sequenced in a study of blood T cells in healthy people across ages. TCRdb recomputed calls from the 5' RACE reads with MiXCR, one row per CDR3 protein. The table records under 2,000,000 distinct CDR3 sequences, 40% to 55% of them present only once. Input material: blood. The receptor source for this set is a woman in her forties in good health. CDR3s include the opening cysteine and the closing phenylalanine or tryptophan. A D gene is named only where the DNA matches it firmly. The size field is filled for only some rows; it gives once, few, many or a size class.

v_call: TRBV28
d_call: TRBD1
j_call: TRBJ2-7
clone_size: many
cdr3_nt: TGTGCCAGCAGTTGGACAGGGGCCTACGAGCAGTACTTC
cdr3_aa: CASSWTGAYEQYF

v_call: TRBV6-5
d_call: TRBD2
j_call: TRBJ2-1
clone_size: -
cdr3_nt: TGTGCCAGCAGTTACTCTGGGAGCGGGGGGTCCAATGAGCAGTTCTTC
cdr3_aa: CASSYSGSGGSNEQFF

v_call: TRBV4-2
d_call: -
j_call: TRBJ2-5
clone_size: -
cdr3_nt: TGTGCCAGCAGCCAAGTGGCGGGCCTATATCGGGAGACCCAGTACTTC
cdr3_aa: CASSQVAGLYRETQYF

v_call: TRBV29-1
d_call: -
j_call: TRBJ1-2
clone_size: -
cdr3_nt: TGCAGCGTTGAACCCGAAAACTATGGCTACACCTTC
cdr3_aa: CSVEPENYGYTF

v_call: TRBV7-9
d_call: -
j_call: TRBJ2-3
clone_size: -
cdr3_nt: TGTGCCAGCAGCTTAATTGGGTTAGGAAAATTCACAGATACGCAGTATTTT
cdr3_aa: CASSLIGLGKFTDTQYF

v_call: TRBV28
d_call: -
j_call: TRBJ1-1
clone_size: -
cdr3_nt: TGTGCCAGCAGGATCCTTCCCGGGACAACCTCGAACACTGAAGCTTTCTTT
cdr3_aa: CASRILPGTTSNTEAFF

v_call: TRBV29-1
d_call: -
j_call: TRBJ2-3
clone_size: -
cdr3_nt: TGCAGCGTTGAAGGGCAAAGCACAGATACGCAGTATTTT
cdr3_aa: CSVEGQSTDTQYF

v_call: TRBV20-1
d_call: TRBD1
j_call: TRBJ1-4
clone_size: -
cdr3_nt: TGCAGTGCGGATCCCGGGACAGGAGAAAAACTGTTTTTT
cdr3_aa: CSADPGTGEKLFF

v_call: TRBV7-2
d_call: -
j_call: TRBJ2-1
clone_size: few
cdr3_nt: TGTGCCAGCAGCTTATCTGGTCTTCTGCAGTTCTTC
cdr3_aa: CASSLSGLLQFF

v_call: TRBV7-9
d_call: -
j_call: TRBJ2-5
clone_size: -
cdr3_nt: TGTGCCAGCATCCGGGGGAGTGAGGAGACCCAGTACTTC
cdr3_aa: CASIRGSEETQYF

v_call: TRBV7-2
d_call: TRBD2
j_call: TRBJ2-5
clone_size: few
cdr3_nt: TGTGCCAGCAGCCACAATCCCGGGGGGCAGTACTTC
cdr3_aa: CASSHNPGGQYF

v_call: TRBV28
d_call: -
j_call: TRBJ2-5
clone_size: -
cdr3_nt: TGTGCCAGCAGTTCAACAGGGTTGGGGGAGGAAGAGACCCAGTACTTC
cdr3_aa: CASSSTGLGEEETQYF

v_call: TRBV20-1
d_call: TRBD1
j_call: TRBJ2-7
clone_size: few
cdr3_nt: TGCAGTGCAAGACCGGGACAGTCCTCCTACGAGCAGTACTTC
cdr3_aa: CSARPGQSSYEQYF

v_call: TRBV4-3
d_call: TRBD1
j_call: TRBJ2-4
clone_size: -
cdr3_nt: TGCGCCAGCAGCCAAGACAGGGGGCGAGGAAACATTCAGTACTTC
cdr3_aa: CASSQDRGRGNIQYF

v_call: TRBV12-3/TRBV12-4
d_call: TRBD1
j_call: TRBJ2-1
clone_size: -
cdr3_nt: TGTGCCAGCAGGAACTGGACAGGGTCCAATGAGCAGTTCTTC
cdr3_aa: CASRNWTGSNEQFF

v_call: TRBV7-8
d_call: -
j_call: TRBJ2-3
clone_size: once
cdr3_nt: TGTGCCAGCAGCTTAGAAGGTCGGGGGAGACGGGAGGATACGCAGTATTTT
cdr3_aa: CASSLEGRGRREDTQYF

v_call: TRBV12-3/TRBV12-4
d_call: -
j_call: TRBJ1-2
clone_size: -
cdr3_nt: TGTGCCAGCAGTTTAACGTTGCTCTCCCCCTATGGCTACACCTTC
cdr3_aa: CASSLTLLSPYGYTF

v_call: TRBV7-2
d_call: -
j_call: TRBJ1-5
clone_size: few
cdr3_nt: TGTGCCTCCGGGGTGTTATTGGGTCAGCCCCAGCATTTT
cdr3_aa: CASGVLLGQPQHF

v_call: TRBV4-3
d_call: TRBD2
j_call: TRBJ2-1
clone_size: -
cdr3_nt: TGCGCCAGCAGCCAAGTCGGTAAAGCGGGGGTGCCAGATAATGAGCAGTTCTTC
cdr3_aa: CASSQVGKAGVPDNEQFF

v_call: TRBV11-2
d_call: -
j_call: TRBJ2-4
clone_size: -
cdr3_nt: TGTGCCAGCAGCGATGACGTAGTAGTCAAAAACATTCAGTACTTC
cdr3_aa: CASSDDVVVKNIQYF

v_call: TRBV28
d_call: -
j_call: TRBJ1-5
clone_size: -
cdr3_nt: TGTGCCAGCAGTTTAGGGGCAGCCGCGTATAGCAATCAGCCCCAGCATTTT
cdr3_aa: CASSLGAAAYSNQPQHF

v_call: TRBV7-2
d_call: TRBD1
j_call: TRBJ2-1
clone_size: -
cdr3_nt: TGTGCCAGCAGGCCGCCGACAGGGTCCCACAATGAGCAGTTCTTC
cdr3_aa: CASRPPTGSHNEQFF

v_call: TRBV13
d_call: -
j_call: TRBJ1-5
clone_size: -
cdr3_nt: TGTGCCAGCAGCTTAGGCGCTTCGGGTCAGCCCCAGCATTTT
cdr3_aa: CASSLGASGQPQHF

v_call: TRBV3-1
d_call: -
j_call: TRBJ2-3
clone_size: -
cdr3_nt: TGTGCCAGCAGCCAAGAGGCGACAGACACAGATACGCAGTATTTT
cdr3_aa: CASSQEATDTDTQYF

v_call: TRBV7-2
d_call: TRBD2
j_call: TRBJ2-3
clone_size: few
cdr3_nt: TGTGCCAGCAGCTTAAAAGCGGGGAGAGATACGCAGTATTTT
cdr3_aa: CASSLKAGRDTQYF

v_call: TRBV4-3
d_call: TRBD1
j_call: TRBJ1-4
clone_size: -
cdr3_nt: TGCGCCAGCAGCCGGACAGGGGGGGGTGAAAAACTGTTTTTT
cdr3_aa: CASSRTGGGEKLFF

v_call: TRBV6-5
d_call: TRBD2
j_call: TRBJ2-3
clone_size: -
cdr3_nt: TGTGCCAGCAGTCCCCGCGGTAGCGGGGGCACAGATACGCAGTATTTT
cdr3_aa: CASSPRGSGGTDTQYF

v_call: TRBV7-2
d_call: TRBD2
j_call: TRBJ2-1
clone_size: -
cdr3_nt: TGTGCCAGCAGCTCCATAGCGGGAAGGGCCAATGAGCAGTTCTTC
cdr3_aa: CASSSIAGRANEQFF

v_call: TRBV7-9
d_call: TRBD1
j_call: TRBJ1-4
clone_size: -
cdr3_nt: TGTGCCAGCAGCTTACCACAGGGGGCAGGGGAAAAACTGTTTTTT
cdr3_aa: CASSLPQGAGEKLFF

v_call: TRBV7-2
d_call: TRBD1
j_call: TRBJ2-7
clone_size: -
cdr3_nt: TGTGCCAGCAGCTTAGCGTGGGACAGCGTCCGGGTGGCCTACGAGCAGTACTTC
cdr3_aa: CASSLAWDSVRVAYEQYF

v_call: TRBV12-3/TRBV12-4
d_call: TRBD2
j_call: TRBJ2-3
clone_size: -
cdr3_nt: TGTGCCAGCAGTTTAGGCCCTAGCGGGGATAGAGATACGCAGTATTTT
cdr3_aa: CASSLGPSGDRDTQYF

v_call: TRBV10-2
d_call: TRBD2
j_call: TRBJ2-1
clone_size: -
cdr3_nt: TGCGCCAGCAGTGCCGCGGGGGGGCCTAATGAGCAGTTCTTC
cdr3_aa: CASSAAGGPNEQFF

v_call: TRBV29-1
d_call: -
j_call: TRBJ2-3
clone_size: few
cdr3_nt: TGCAGCGTTGCGGACGGGCAAAGGGCAGATACGCAGTATTTT
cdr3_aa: CSVADGQRADTQYF

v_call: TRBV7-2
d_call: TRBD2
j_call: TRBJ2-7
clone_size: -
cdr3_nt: TGTGCCAGCAGCTTAGGATCCCTAGCGGCGCCGTACTTC
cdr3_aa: CASSLGSLAAPYF

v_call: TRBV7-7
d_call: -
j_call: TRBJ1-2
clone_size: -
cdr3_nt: TGTGCTAGCAGCTTAGTTCAATGGAGGGACTATGGCTACACCTTC
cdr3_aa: CASSLVQWRDYGYTF

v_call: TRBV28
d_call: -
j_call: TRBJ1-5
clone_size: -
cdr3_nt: TGTGCCAGCAGTAGGAAGCAGGTCGGACCCCCTGGCAATCAGCCCCAGCATTTT
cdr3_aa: CASSRKQVGPPGNQPQHF

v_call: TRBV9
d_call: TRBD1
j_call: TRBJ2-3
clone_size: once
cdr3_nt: TGTGCCAGCAGCGTAAGGACAGGCAACACAGATACGCAGTATTTT
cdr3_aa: CASSVRTGNTDTQYF

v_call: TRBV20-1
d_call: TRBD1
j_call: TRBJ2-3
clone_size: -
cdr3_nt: TGCAGTGCCGGACAGGGAATCACAGATACGCAGTATTTT
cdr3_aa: CSAGQGITDTQYF

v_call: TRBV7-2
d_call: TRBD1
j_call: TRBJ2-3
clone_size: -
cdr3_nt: TGTGCCAGCAGCCCGACGGTCACCGCGACAGGGGGCGATACGCAGTATTTT
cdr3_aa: CASSPTVTATGGDTQYF

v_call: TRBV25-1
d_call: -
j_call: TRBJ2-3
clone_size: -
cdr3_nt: TGTGCCAGCAGTGACAGACGGACGTTCACAGATACGCAGTATTTT
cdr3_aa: CASSDRRTFTDTQYF

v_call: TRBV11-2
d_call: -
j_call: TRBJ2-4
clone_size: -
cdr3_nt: TGTGCCAGCAGCTTAATAGTTTCCTCGGGGGCGCCCAAAAACATTCAGTACTTC
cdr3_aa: CASSLIVSSGAPKNIQYF

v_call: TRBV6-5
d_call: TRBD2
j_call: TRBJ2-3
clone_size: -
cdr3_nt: TGTGCCAGCAGAAGGACTAGCCGCCCGGATACGCAGTATTTT
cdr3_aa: CASRRTSRPDTQYF

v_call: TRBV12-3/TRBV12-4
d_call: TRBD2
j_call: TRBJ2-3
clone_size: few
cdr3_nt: TGTGCCAGCAGTTCCGTCCCGGGACTAGCGGGAACTCTGACGCAGTATTTT
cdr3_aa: CASSSVPGLAGTLTQYF

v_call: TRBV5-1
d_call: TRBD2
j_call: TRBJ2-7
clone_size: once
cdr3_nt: TGCGCCAGCAGCCCCCGGGGGGGGGGTGAAGAGCAGTACTTC
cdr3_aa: CASSPRGGGEEQYF

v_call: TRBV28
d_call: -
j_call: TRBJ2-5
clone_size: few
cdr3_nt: TGTGCCAGCAGTTTAATCCCGCAGGGATTCGGGACCCAGTACTTC
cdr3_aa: CASSLIPQGFGTQYF

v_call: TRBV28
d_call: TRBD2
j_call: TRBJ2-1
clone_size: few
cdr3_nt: TGTGCCAGCAGCTCCGGGACTAGCGGGGGTGAGCAGTTCTTC
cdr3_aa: CASSSGTSGGEQFF

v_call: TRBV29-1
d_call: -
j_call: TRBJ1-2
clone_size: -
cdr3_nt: TGCAGCGTTGAGTACGCGGGGAGGTATGGCTACACCTTC
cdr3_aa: CSVEYAGRYGYTF

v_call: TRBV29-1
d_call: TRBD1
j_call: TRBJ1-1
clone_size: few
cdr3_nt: TGCAGCGTTGGACAGGGGGCATTTAGTTCTGAAGCTTTCTTT
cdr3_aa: CSVGQGAFSSEAFF

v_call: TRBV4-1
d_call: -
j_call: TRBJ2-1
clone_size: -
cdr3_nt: TGCGCCAGCAGCCAGGGGCTCCAGACGGGGACCGCCCACAATGAGCAGTTCTTC
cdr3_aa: CASSQGLQTGTAHNEQFF

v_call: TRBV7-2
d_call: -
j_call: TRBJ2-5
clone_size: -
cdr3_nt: TGTGCCAGCAGCTTCCCGGGGGCGGGGAGAGAGACCCAGTACTTC
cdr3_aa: CASSFPGAGRETQYF